These T cell receptor beta chains were read from a single sample in a study of response to subunit inactivated influenza vaccine. TCRdb re-called the RT-PCR reads with MiXCR, one entry per CDR3 protein. This table holds about 180,000 distinct CDR3 sequences, approximately 8.7% found once. This specimen was non-naive T cells sorted from PBMCs, taken on the day of vaccination. These receptor sequences come from a man aged 50-59 years who received an inactivated influenza vaccine. The conserved cysteine and the conserved F or W are not part of the CDR3 here. A D gene is named only where the DNA matches it firmly.

j_gene: TRBJ2-7; v_gene: TRBV7-6; d_gene: -; CDR3aa: ASSFPEGGQY
j_gene: TRBJ1-5; v_gene: TRBV7-2; d_gene: -; CDR3aa: ASSFMAQPQH
j_gene: TRBJ2-5; v_gene: TRBV20-1; d_gene: -; CDR3aa: SAGNTQETQY
j_gene: TRBJ1-5; v_gene: TRBV20-1; d_gene: -; CDR3aa: SARMQDQPQH
j_gene: TRBJ2-7; v_gene: TRBV30; d_gene: -; CDR3aa: AWSVMRYPQGGEQY
j_gene: TRBJ2-5; v_gene: TRBV2; d_gene: -; CDR3aa: ASSENRRETQY
j_gene: TRBJ2-7; v_gene: TRBV7-2; d_gene: TRBD1; CDR3aa: ASSPTGGVDEQY
j_gene: TRBJ1-5; v_gene: TRBV6-6; d_gene: -; CDR3aa: ASSYPRGPQH
j_gene: TRBJ1-1; v_gene: TRBV11-2; d_gene: -; CDR3aa: ASSFRMGTEAF
j_gene: TRBJ2-7; v_gene: TRBV14; d_gene: -; CDR3aa: ASSQGLSVYEQY
j_gene: TRBJ1-2; v_gene: TRBV5-1; d_gene: -; CDR3aa: ASSLEPLGGYGYT
j_gene: TRBJ2-7; v_gene: TRBV6-2/TRBV6-3; d_gene: TRBD1; CDR3aa: ASSWAGTGKTVQY
j_gene: TRBJ1-2; v_gene: TRBV7-8; d_gene: -; CDR3aa: ASSSHRDGYT
j_gene: TRBJ2-5; v_gene: TRBV5-1; d_gene: TRBD1; CDR3aa: ASSPGQGQETQY
j_gene: TRBJ1-3; v_gene: TRBV7-2; d_gene: -; CDR3aa: ASSSQTTPGNTIY
j_gene: TRBJ2-5; v_gene: TRBV18; d_gene: -; CDR3aa: ASSPMETQY
j_gene: TRBJ1-1; v_gene: TRBV4-3; d_gene: TRBD1; CDR3aa: ASSQDWGTGNTEAF
j_gene: TRBJ2-4; v_gene: TRBV28; d_gene: TRBD2; CDR3aa: ASASGRHITIQY